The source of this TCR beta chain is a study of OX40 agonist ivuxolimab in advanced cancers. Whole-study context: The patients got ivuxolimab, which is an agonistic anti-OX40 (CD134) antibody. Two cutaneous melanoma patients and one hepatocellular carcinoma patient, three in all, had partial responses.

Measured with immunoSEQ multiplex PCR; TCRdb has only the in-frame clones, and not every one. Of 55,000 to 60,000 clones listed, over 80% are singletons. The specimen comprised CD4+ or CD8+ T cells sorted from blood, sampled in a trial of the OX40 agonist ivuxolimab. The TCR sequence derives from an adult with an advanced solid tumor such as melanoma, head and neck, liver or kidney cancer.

The CDR3 spells CASRPGQTYSNQPQHF. CDR3 in DNA: TGTGCCAGCAGGCCGGGACAGACCTATAGCAATCAGCCCCAGCATTTT. The rearrangement uses TRBV2 and TRBJ1-5; 7 bases fit TRBD1. Germline trimming cut 6 bases from V and 0 bases from J; bases unmatched to any gene: 8. The CDR3 extends over 16 amino acids. Per the germline V gene, CDR1 is SNHLY and CDR2 is FYNNEI.